The 12 T cell receptor beta chains listed next were all sequenced from one sample in a study of blood T cell repertoires in COVID-19. Only in-frame clones appear in the TCRdb table, and some are missing; sequencing was by immunoSEQ multiplex PCR. In the table there are roughly 360,000 clones, roughly four fifths of which are singletons. Sequences were obtained from PBMCs or T cells enriched from blood (not recorded which). The receptors were gathered from a woman in her forties or fifties who had recovered from COVID-19.

V and J are TRBV4-2 and TRBJ2-5; D may be TRBD2 (6 bases). In germline, CDR1 is LGHNA, CDR2 YNFKEQ. The CDR3 sequence is 15 residues long. V was pared by 4 bases and J by 5 bases, with 17 bases between. CDR3 nucleotides: TGTGCCAGCAGCCCGCGTACTTGGGGGGAGGAGACCCAGTACTTC. This translates into CASSPRTWGEETQYF.

The rearrangement joins TRBV10-3 to TRBJ1-5, with TRBD1 as a possible D gene (5 bases). V was trimmed by 2 bases and J by 5 bases, leaving 10 bases between them. Germline loops: CDR1 ENHRY, CDR2 SYGVKD. This CDR3 is built from 14 residues. CDR3 sequence reads: CAISEGQGDQPQHF. Written as DNA, the CDR3 is TGTGCCATCAGTGAGGGGCAGGGCGATCAGCCCCAGCATTTT.

V usage is TRBV6-5 and J usage is TRBJ1-1, with a weak D call TRBD1 (5 bases). CDR3 size: 12 residues. V dropped 6 bases and J dropped 4 bases, with 9 bases sitting between them. CDR1 and CDR2 from the germline V gene are MNHEY and SVGAGI. The CDR3 loop reads CASRSGPTEAFF. Written as DNA, the CDR3 is TGTGCCAGCAGATCAGGGCCCACTGAAGCTTTCTTT.

V gene TRBV7-8 combines with J gene TRBJ2-1; D remains ambiguous. Per germline, CDR1 SGHVS and CDR2 FQNEAQ. V was trimmed by 1 base and J by 7 bases, leaving 8 bases between them. This CDR3 comprises 13 residues. The CDR3 reads CASSLGHRNEQFF. The CDR3 DNA is TGTGCCAGCAGCTTAGGACACCGGAATGAGCAGTTCTTC.

The CDR3 bases are TGTGCCAGCAGCCAAGCGACAGGGATCAATGAGCAGTTCTTC. Protein sequence: CASSQATGINEQFF. The chain has TRBV14 and TRBJ2-1, with 7 bases that match TRBD1. The CDR3 contains 14 residues. The V gene's germline CDR1 is SGHDN and CDR2 FVKESK. V shed 1 base and J 6 bases; nucleotides not matched to a gene: 3.

V usage is TRBV5-1 and J usage is TRBJ1-2; D remains unclear. Germline CDR1 SGHRS, CDR2 YFSETQ. Between the trimmed V and J ends, which lost 0 bases and 3 bases, there was a span of 9 bases. The CDR3 runs 14 residues. The CDR3 DNA reads TGCGCCAGCAGCTTGGCCGGGGAGGACTATGGCTACACCTTC. Residues: CASSLAGEDYGYTF.

The chain employs TRBV5-1 and TRBJ1-1; the D gene is possibly TRBD1 (6 bases). Germline CDR1 and CDR2: SGHRS and YFSETQ. The V and J ends lost 0 bases and 2 bases respectively, with 8 bases between them. The length of the CDR3 is 14 residues. The DNA of the CDR3 is TGCGCCAGCAGCTTGGAGGGGGATAACACTGAAGCTTTCTTT. This encodes CASSLEGDNTEAFF. Together with reference TRBV5-1 and TRBJ1-1, the CDR3 gives the full variable domain: KAGVTQTPRYLIKTRGQQVTLSCSPISGHRSVSWYQQTPGQGLQFLFEYFSETQRNKGNFPGRFSGRQFSNSRSEMNVSTLELGDSALYLCASSLEGDNTEAFFGQGTRLTVV.

The chain combines TRBV4-1 with TRBJ2-7; TRBD2 is a possible D gene (7 bases). The V end lost 1 base, the J end lost 3 bases, and 10 bases lay between the germline ends. Germline CDR1 reads MGHRA; CDR2 reads YSYEKL. This CDR3 has 14 residues. The CDR3 DNA follows: TGCGCCAGCAGCCAAGGGGGGGGCCGCTACGAGCAGTACTTC. Translated, it gives CASSQGGGRYEQYF.

This chain connects TRBV18 to TRBJ1-5; D uncertain. The ends were cut back, 4 bases at V and 7 bases at J, with 14 bases in the middle. The CDR3 is made up of 14 amino acids. Germline V lookup: CDR1 KGHSH, CDR2 LQKENI. CDR3 in DNA: TGTGCCAGCTCACTAGGAAGTCCGGGACAGCCCCAGCATTTT. Translating it yields CASSLGSPGQPQHF. The variable domain in full, with the rest retrieved from reference TRBV18 and TRBJ1-5, is NAGVMQNPRHLVRRRGQEARLRCSPMKGHSHVYWYRQLPEEGLKFMVYLQKENIIDESGMPKERFSAEFPKEGPSILRIQQVVRGDSAAYFCASSLGSPGQPQHFGDGTRLSIL.

This chain joins TRBV11-2 and TRBJ2-7, with a possible D match to TRBD1 (6 bases). In germline, CDR1 is SGHAT, CDR2 FQNNGV. The CDR3 consists of 15 residues. The V end was cut by 5 bases, the J end by 2 bases, with 16 bases between. The CDR3 loop reads CASSTLGRGTYEQYF. The CDR3 DNA sequence: TGTGCCAGCAGCACCTTGGGTAGGGGGACCTACGAGCAGTACTTC.

The chain links TRBV2 to TRBJ1-2; 10 bases are shared with TRBD1. Germline V CDR1 and CDR2: SNHLY, FYNNEI. The junction had 7 bases not matched to a gene; V was cut back by 10 bases and J by 5 bases. This CDR3 is built from 13 residues. CDR3 in DNA: TGTGCCAACGTGGAGGACAGGGGGTATGGCTACACCTTC. It yields the protein CANVEDRGYGYTF.

This chain uses TRBV30 with TRBJ1-5; D might be TRBD1 (6 bases). The V gene's germline CDR1 is GTSNPN and CDR2 SVGIG (reference sequence). The ends were cut back, 4 bases at V and 4 bases at J, with 23 bases in the middle. This CDR3 spans 17 amino acids. CDR3 DNA: TGTGCCTGGACTGGTTCCAGGTCAGGGGCGAGTAATCAGCCCCAGCATTTT. Translation gives CAWTGSRSGASNQPQHF.